The clone carrying this T cell receptor beta chain came up a few times. The antigen is not known. This sample stems from a study of cytotoxic CD8 clonotypes in ibrutinib-treated CLL. As for the study in general: Partial responses totalled about 24 and complete responses 2; after median roughly 70 months, 14 remained remitted and around twelve progressed. Notes on the study in general: Samples were collected at differing times from sustained-remission and progressing patients. The study found public clonotypes uncommon, contracting or stable on treatment.

The protocol was immunoSEQ multiplex PCR, while the TCRdb copy is restricted to in-frame clones and leaves out a portion. Among 110,000 to 150,000 clones listed, more than 75% were seen once. This CDR3 comprises 12 residues. The germline V gene encodes CDR1 SNHLY and CDR2 FYNNEI. V shed 6 bases and J shed 3 bases, with 6 bases lying between them. The TCR sequence derives from a human donor with chronic lymphocytic leukemia. This chain joins TRBV2 and TRBJ1-5, with TRBD1 as a possible D gene (5 bases). The material was PBMCs, obtained after 24 months of ibrutinib treatment. CDR3 protein: CASRGDNQPQHF. The CDR3 DNA reads TGTGCCAGCAGGGGGGACAATCAGCCCCAGCATTTT. Based on the CDR3 plus reference TRBV2 and TRBJ1-5, the full variable domain is EPEVTQTPSHQVTQMGQEVILRCVPISNHLYFYWYRQILGQKVEFLVSFYNNEISEKSEIFDDQFSVERPDGSNFTLKIRSTKLEDSAMYFCASRGDNQPQHFGDGTRLSIL.